The 8 T cell receptor beta chains reported below all come from one sample, sequenced in a study of OX40 agonist ivuxolimab in advanced cancers. The assay was immunoSEQ multiplex PCR, and TCRdb's table has in-frame clones only and misses some. This sample has around 51,000 clones; 88% occur once, and the top ten carry 3% to 4%. Sequences were derived from CD4+ or CD8+ T cells sorted from blood, sampled in a trial of the OX40 agonist ivuxolimab. The receptor source for this set is an adult with an advanced solid tumor such as melanoma, head and neck, liver or kidney cancer.

The chain combines TRBV29-1 with TRBJ2-7; a weak D match, TRBD1 (6 bases). Germline V CDR1 and CDR2: SQVTM, ANQGSEA. The CDR3 sequence is 12 residues long. The V and J ends lost 4 bases and 5 bases respectively, with 12 bases between them. The CDR3 reads CSVGLGTNEQYF. CDR3 in DNA: TGCAGCGTTGGCCTCGGGACAAACGAGCAGTACTTC.

This clone was picked up a small number of times. The chain carries TRBV18 and TRBJ1-3; D is uncertain. The length of the CDR3 is 15 residues. V lost 0 bases to trimming and J lost 7 bases, with 13 bases between them. Germline V gives CDR1 KGHSH, CDR2 LQKENI. The CDR3 DNA reads as TGTGCCAGCTCACCACCATCGGGGAGAGGGAACACCATATATTTT. As protein: CASSPPSGRGNTIYF.

The J gene is TRBJ1-4, the V gene TRBV6-5, with D perhaps TRBD1 (6 bases). The germline V gene has CDR1 MNHEY and CDR2 SVGAGI. CDR3 length: 15 amino acids. V was clipped by 0 bases and J by 3 bases, with 8 bases between them. CDR3 in amino acids: CASSYSTGPNEKLFF. CDR3 DNA: TGTGCCAGCAGTTACTCGACAGGACCTAATGAAAAACTGTTTTTT.

V usage is TRBV19 and J usage is TRBJ1-1; tentative D call: TRBD1 (5 bases). The V end lost 3 bases, the J end lost 1 base, and 15 bases lay between the germline ends. The CDR3 runs 16 residues. The germline V gene encodes CDR1 LNHDA and CDR2 SQIVND (reference sequence). CDR3 region: CASSILRGRANTEAFF. The CDR3 region has the DNA TGTGCCAGTAGTATCCTAAGGGGACGGGCGAACACTGAAGCTTTCTTT.

The V and J genes are TRBV21-1 and TRBJ2-1. TRBV21-1 is assigned pseudogene status. The CDR3 spans 15 residues. CDR3 nucleotides: TGTGCCAGCAGCAAAAAGGGATCAACCTACAATGAGCAGTTCTTC. Its translation is CASSKKGSTYNEQFF.

The CDR3 DNA is TGCGCCAGCAGCTACGGGAGGGACACTGAAGCTTTCTTT. Protein product: CASSYGRDTEAFF. The chain joins TRBV5-1 to TRBJ1-1, with unresolved D. Deletions cut 3 bases from V and 3 bases from J, with 9 bases between. Germline CDR1 reads SGHRS; CDR2 reads YFSETQ. The CDR3 consists of 13 residues.

The gene calls are TRBV7-9 and TRBJ1-5; D is uncertain. CDR3 size: 15 residues. V was cut by 0 bases and J by 0 bases, with 6 bases left in between. The germline V gene has CDR1 SEHNR and CDR2 FQNEAQ (reference sequence). The CDR3 DNA reads as TGTGCCAGCAGCTTAGCCGGCGATAGCAATCAGCCCCAGCATTTT. This gives the protein CASSLAGDSNQPQHF.

The chain has TRBV28 and TRBJ1-2; a possible D gene is TRBD1 (6 bases). The CDR3 loop spans 14 amino acids. V was pared by 5 bases and J by 8 bases, with 18 bases between. The germline V gene encodes CDR1 MDHEN and CDR2 SYDVKM. In DNA form, the CDR3 reads TGTGCCAGCAGTGACCTTAGGGGGGTCAAGGGCTACACCTTC. Protein product: CASSDLRGVKGYTF.